These 20 T cell receptor beta chains originate from one sample sequenced in a study of sequential checkpoint blockade in melanoma. Clones were read by immunoSEQ multiplex PCR, and TCRdb kept only the in-frame ones, dropping some. The sample comprises roughly 2,300 clones, roughly 61% of which are singletons, and over 12% rests with the top ten. Treatment here: randomized to nivolumab then ipilimumab (arm A) or the reverse (arm B). The specimen was CD8+ T cells sorted from blood (inferred from file names), collected from a patient given nivolumab and ipilimumab in sequence. The receptors were gathered from a human patient with melanoma. Some clones in this sample may be carry-over from other donors' samples.

The chain uses TRBV27 and TRBJ2-7; D perhaps matches TRBD1 (6 bases). The germline V gene has CDR1 MNHEY and CDR2 SMNVEV (reference sequence). The CDR3 runs 14 residues. The V end lost 0 bases, the J end lost 3 bases, and 9 bases lay between the germline ends. CDR3 in amino acids: CASSLSGTSYEQYF. The CDR3 bases are TGTGCCAGCAGTTTATCGGGGACAAGCTACGAGCAGTACTTC.

V usage is TRBV4-1 and J usage is TRBJ1-5, with TRBD1 as a possible D gene (5 bases). V was trimmed by 0 bases and J by 0 bases, leaving 6 bases between them. From germline, CDR1 is MGHRA and CDR2 YSYEKL. CDR3 size: 15 residues. The CDR3: CASSQDQGSNQPQHF. The CDR3, as DNA: TGCGCCAGCAGCCAAGATCAGGGTAGCAATCAGCCCCAGCATTTT.

The chain combines TRBV19 with TRBJ1-1; D might be TRBD1 (5 bases). Trimming cost V 4 bases and J 1 base, with 7 bases left between them. CDR3 length: 13 amino acids. Germline assignment: CDR1 LNHDA and CDR2 SQIVND (reference sequence). The CDR3, as DNA: TGTGCCAGTAGTAGGCAGGGGAACACTGAAGCTTTCTTT. This translates into CASSRQGNTEAFF.

This clone was detected once. This chain uses TRBV5-1 with TRBJ1-1; a weak D match, TRBD1 (5 bases). The V gene lost 0 bases and the J gene lost 4 bases, with 16 bases spanning the gap. CDR1 and CDR2 from the germline V gene are SGHRS and YFSETQ. The CDR3 has 16 residues. The CDR3: CASSLEGGVGGTEAFF. The CDR3 DNA reads as TGCGCCAGCAGCTTGGAGGGAGGGGTGGGGGGCACTGAAGCTTTCTTT.

The genes are TRBV27 and TRBJ1-5; D gene uncertain. The CDR3 runs to 13 residues. With 4 bases removed from V and 2 bases from J, the gap between germline ends came to 6 bases. Germline assignment: CDR1 MNHEY and CDR2 SMNVEV (reference sequence). Written as DNA, the CDR3 is TGTGCCAGCAGTTGGGGAGGCAATCAGCCCCAGCATTTT. This codes for CASSWGGNQPQHF.

This chain joins TRBV7-8 and TRBJ2-7, with TRBD2 matching over 8 bases. The CDR3 totals 16 residues. The V and J ends lost 4 bases and 3 bases, in that order; junction bases with no gene match: 11. Germline values: CDR1 SGHVS, CDR2 FQNEAQ. CDR3 sequence: CASSSPRSGGGYEQYF. In DNA form, the CDR3 reads TGTGCCAGCAGCTCCCCCCGCTCGGGGGGGGGCTACGAGCAGTACTTC.

This chain joins TRBV12-2 and TRBJ1-6; the table gives TRBD1 as D, unverified against the DNA. TRBV12-2 is annotated as a pseudogene. The CDR3 has 15 amino acids. The DNA for the CDR3 is TGTGCAAGTCGCCTACGGACAGGACTTAAATGGCCCCTCCACTTT. As protein: CASRLRTGLKWPLHF.

This clone was recorded only once. The chain employs TRBV10-2 and TRBJ1-2; D may be TRBD1 (5 bases). With 1 base removed from V and 7 bases from J, the gap between germline ends came to 13 bases. Germline-derived CDR1 and CDR2 are WSHSY and SAAADI. The CDR3 totals 14 residues. In DNA, the CDR3 is TGCGCCAGCAGTGAGTATGGAGGGGCGACTGGCTACACCTTC. Protein product: CASSEYGGATGYTF.

A note on this clone: This likely comes from a read error, as the CDR3 has no conserved phenylalanine or tryptophan at its end. The V gene is TRBV29-1, the J gene TRBJ2-7; D is undetermined. Germline-derived CDR1 and CDR2 are SQVTM and ANQGSEA. Trimming cost V 6 bases and J 5 bases, with 8 bases left between them. This CDR3 is 10 amino acids long. CDR3 DNA sequence: TGCAGCGTAACGGCGAACGAGCAGTACTAC. Its protein is CSVTANEQYY.

This clone was recorded a few times. The CDR3 here is CASSPPSSYEQYF. In DNA, the CDR3 is TGTGCCAGCTCACCCCCTAGCTCCTACGAGCAGTACTTC. J is TRBJ2-7 and V is TRBV18; D is uncertain. The CDR3 contains 13 residues. The V gene's germline CDR1 is KGHSH and CDR2 LQKENI. Deletions cut 3 bases from V and 0 bases from J, with 6 bases between.

This chain joins TRBV11-1 and TRBJ2-7; D unclear. Germline CDR1 SGHAT, CDR2 FQDESV (reference sequence). The CDR3 contains 12 residues. V was trimmed by 4 bases and J by 0 bases, leaving 4 bases between them. In DNA form, the CDR3 reads TGTGCCAGCAGCTCGAGCTCCTACGAGCAGTACTTC. Residues: CASSSSSYEQYF.

This clone was picked up a small number of times. V is TRBV4-1 and J is TRBJ1-2; a possible D gene is TRBD1 (6 bases). The CDR3 runs to 16 residues. The germline V gene has CDR1 MGHRA and CDR2 YSYEKL. Trimming cost V 3 bases and J 3 bases, with 17 bases left between them. This CDR3 reads CASSQSRGRADYGYTF. The CDR3 nucleotides read TGCGCCAGCAGCCAGTCGAGGGGGAGGGCTGACTATGGCTACACCTTC.

The V and J genes are TRBV6-1 and TRBJ2-7, with TRBD1 identical over 9 bases. CDR3 size: 14 residues. In germline, CDR1 is MNHNS, CDR2 SASEGT. J was trimmed by 4 bases and V by 6 bases; bases with no gene match: 7. CDR3 region: CASRMGQGMYEQYF. CDR3 coding DNA: TGTGCCAGCAGGATGGGACAGGGTATGTACGAGCAGTACTTC.

This clone was seen more than once but under ten times. The chain employs TRBV10-2 and TRBJ2-7; TRBD1 is a possible D gene (5 bases). The V gene lost 5 bases and the J gene lost 5 bases, with 7 bases spanning the gap. The CDR3 loop spans 11 amino acids. Germline V gene data show CDR1 as WSHSY and CDR2 as SAAADI. CDR3 DNA: TGCGCCAGCAGTAGGGGTAACGAGCAGTACTTC. Residues: CASSRGNEQYF.

This sequence joins TRBV9 and TRBJ1-4, with D perhaps TRBD1 (6 bases). CDR3 length: 15 residues. Germline assignment: CDR1 SGDLS and CDR2 YYNGEE. The V gene lost 0 bases and the J gene lost 4 bases, with 10 bases spanning the gap. The CDR3 bases are TGTGCCAGCAGCGTAGGGGGACAAATTAATGAAAAACTGTTTTTT. It translates to CASSVGGQINEKLFF. Full variable domain (remainder filled in from reference TRBV9 and TRBJ1-4): DSGVTQTPKHLITATGQRVTLRCSPRSGDLSVYWYQQSLDQGLQFLIQYYNGEERAKGNILERFSAQQFPDLHSELNLSSLELGDSALYFCASSVGGQINEKLFFGSGTQLSVL.

The rearrangement uses TRBV30 and TRBJ1-5; tentative D call: TRBD1 (5 bases). Germline CDR1 is GTSNPN and CDR2 is SVGIG (reference sequence). The CDR3 loop spans 14 amino acids. The germline V and J ends were trimmed by 5 bases and 0 bases, with 11 bases remaining between them. The CDR3 is CAWAPGDSNQPQHF. In DNA, the CDR3 is TGTGCCTGGGCCCCGGGGGATAGCAATCAGCCCCAGCATTTT.

Only a few counts were recorded for this clone. This sequence joins TRBV7-2 and TRBJ2-7, with TRBD2 matching over 15 bases. The J segment lost 1 base and the V segment lost 5 bases, leaving 6 bases of the junction unmatched. There are 17 residues in the CDR3. The V gene's germline CDR1 is SGHTA and CDR2 FQGNSA. The CDR3 region has the DNA TGTGCCAGCAGCCCGGGACTAGCGGGGGGAAGGTCCTACGAGCAGTACTTC. It codes for CASSPGLAGGRSYEQYF.

This clone was seen more than once but under ten times. This rearrangement joins TRBV9 to TRBJ2-3, with D possibly being TRBD2 (5 bases). Between the trimmed V and J ends, which lost 4 bases and 4 bases, there was a span of 13 bases. From germline, CDR1 is SGDLS and CDR2 YYNGEE. The CDR3 spans 14 residues. In DNA, the CDR3 is TGTGCCAGCAGCTTCTCGGGAAAGTCAGATACGCAGTATTTT. Amino acid sequence: CASSFSGKSDTQYF.

This chain uses TRBV5-1 with TRBJ2-1, with D perhaps TRBD2 (5 bases). From germline, CDR1 is SGHRS and CDR2 YFSETQ. The CDR3 has 13 amino acids. V lost 9 bases to trimming and J lost 5 bases, with 15 bases between them. In nucleotides, the CDR3 is TGCGCCACCGTTGGAGGACCTAACAATGAGCAGTTCTTC. Its protein product is CATVGGPNNEQFF. Based on the CDR3 plus reference TRBV5-1 and TRBJ2-1, the full variable domain is KAGVTQTPRYLIKTRGQQVTLSCSPISGHRSVSWYQQTPGQGLQFLFEYFSETQRNKGNFPGRFSGRQFSNSRSEMNVSTLELGDSALYLCATVGGPNNEQFFGPGTRLTVL.

CDR3 in amino acids: CASSQYYRAQGVQQYF. The CDR3 DNA reads TGCGCCAGCAGCCAGTATTATCGGGCTCAGGGGGTGCAGCAGTACTTC. V gene TRBV4-1 combines with J gene TRBJ2-5, with 7 positions matching TRBD1. This CDR3 comprises 16 residues. CDR1 MGHRA and CDR2 YSYEKL come from the germline V gene. J gave up 11 bases and V 3 bases, and 18 bases lay outside the gene matches.